The following is a TCR beta chain sequence with its context. Its antigen is still unknown. This sample was included in a study of Ad26.COV2.S vaccination and SARS-CoV-2 variants. Study details: A COV1001 Ad26.COV2.S trial-arm participant provided the sample. Recipients of Ad26.COV2.S got it intramuscularly, once or twice 56 days apart.

As to treatment: approximately 18 received Ad26.COV2.S at low or high dose, single or two shots; 5 received placebo; per-sample allocation not given. Material that was analyzed had been drawn on day 63 after the first vaccine or placebo injection. The repertoire was sequenced with immunoSEQ multiplex PCR; TCRdb's copy has only in-frame clones and lacks some. The table includes around 500,000 clones, 80% to 90% detected once. Study results and caveats: Vaccinated individuals (as opposed to placebo recipients) had higher spike-specific TCR breadth. Total T cell responses were possibly underestimated by TCR breadth and depth analyses.

CDR1 is SGHTA and CDR2 is FQGNSA in the germline V gene. There are 16 residues in the CDR3. Trimming took off 1 base at V and 9 bases at J, with 16 bases between the two ends. The chain links TRBV7-2 to TRBJ1-6; D perhaps matches TRBD1 (6 bases). The sequencing here drew on peripheral blood, taken in a trial of Ad26.COV2.S vaccine versus placebo. The clonotype was recovered from a person aged 18-60 years who received the Ad26.COV2.S COVID-19 vaccine or a placebo. This CDR3 reads CASSLVSGGLGSPLHF. The DNA of the CDR3 is TGTGCCAGCAGCTTAGTGTCGGGGGGCTTGGGTTCACCCCTCCACTTT.